Here is one T cell receptor beta chain with its context. The antigen is undetermined. Sequenced by immunoSEQ multiplex PCR; TCRdb stores in-frame clones only, minus some. The table has 90,000 to 150,000 clones, around 90% seen once. Trimming removed 6 bases from V and 7 bases from J, with 34 bases in between. The V gene's germline CDR1 is MDHEN and CDR2 SYDVKM. CDR3 length: 20 residues. This sample was included in a study of T cell responses to AZD1222 COVID-19 vaccine. Study-level findings and limits: Donors were largely white British and mainly female; clonal diversity was possibly underestimated.

The source was peripheral blood, collected 28 days after the second dose of the MenACWY control vaccine. This chain connects TRBV28 to TRBJ1-5; D remains ambiguous. The TCR sequence derives from an adult who received the MenACWY meningococcal vaccine as a control. The CDR3 region is CASRPPPTEGPRVTYQPQHF. Here the CDR3 DNA reads TGTGCCAGCAGACCTCCCCCGACGGAAGGCCCGCGAGTAACTTACCAGCCCCAGCATTTT.